This T cell receptor beta chain appears in the sequencing data of a study of T cell repertoires in cytomegalovirus infection (dated by TCRdb to between 2018 and 2021). Regarding the research as a whole: The HLA type of each donor mattered for the analysis, because public TCR beta signatures pointed to carriage of CMV infection along with the matching HLA type. On the study overall, not on this receptor specifically: The ex vivo response was dominated by HLA-C-restricted CMV-specific TCR beta clonotypes, and the single most frequent clonotype in two of eight donors was supplied by these HLA-C-restricted clonotypes. In both this cohort and an independent 352-donor cohort, the cumulative frequency of public TCR beta family members distinguished carriers of CMV infection plus the relevant HLA type.

A word on this clonotype: Its antigen remains unidentified. No base quality information exists; no much larger clone differs at one position.

Cut back by 0 bases and 5 bases, the V and J ends lie 5 bases apart. The CDR3, cysteine through phenylalanine, is 12 amino acids long. Only the CDR3 DNA is retained, 36 bases long and in frame from the first base. Per the germline V gene, SGHDT is the CDR1 and YYEEEE is the CDR2. The instrument was an Illumina HiSeq 1500. TCRdb itself trimmed the public reads at Q25 with fastp, ran MiXCR and retained productive beta chains. When rows share a CDR3 protein, they turn into one entry using the most common DNA and genes. For this sample the table gives 160,000 or so distinct CDR3 sequences, of which 15% to 20% were detected only once. The ten largest clones represent 18% of the sample.

The sequenced material came from CD8+ T cells from PBMCs. This TCR came from a human donor in good health (CMV status not recorded). Some clones in this sample may be carry-over from other donors' samples. The V and J segments used are TRBV5-6 and TRBJ2-5; the D gene identity is not certain. CDR3 reads: CASSLAVETQYF. Here is the DNA: TGTGCCAGCAGCTTGGCGGTGGAGACCCAGTACTTC.